This T cell receptor (beta chain) originates from a study of cytomegalovirus exposure and HLA in healthy donors (dated by TCRdb to about 2017). For the wider study: In an earlier analysis of under 750 of the donors, under 300 Gb of sequence data and 120 million or so unique TCR beta sequences from roughly 190 million T cells were reported. In an earlier analysis of 550 to 700 of the donors, high-throughput TCR beta sequencing was used to judge whether each TCR beta V gene segment behaved as functional or pseudogenic. The aim of the study was to test whether cataloging public T cell receptors could identify signatures of past pathogen exposure. A later analysis re-analyzed previously published TCR beta repertoires from roughly 600 donors and added high-resolution HLA genotyping to study TCR occurrence patterns. Both class I and class II loci were covered by HLA typing, at four-digit resolution. Of the approximately 400 genotyped donors, 65% to 90% fell in the genetic ancestry cluster associated with self-reported Caucasian donors. Rather than using new phenotypic data, the later analysis identified candidate immune exposures from TCR beta sequences and from how often those sequences occurred across donors. Donor age, sex, ethnicity and CMV serostatus were compiled alongside the repertoire data. Several DR-DQ haplotypes were handled as single units for association and clustering, since linkage in the cohort was strong. A separate validation cohort of 100 to 150 different subjects was used in addition to the 666-subject first cohort. A later genetic analysis used genome-wide SNP genotypes for about 60% of the roughly 670 donors, treating that subset as a discovery cohort. All discovery cohort repertoires had been generated using a single sequencing platform. Across some 400 genotyped donors of the cohort, an average of about 200,000 unique TCR beta nucleotide sequences per donor were sequenced, and roughly 20% of those sequences were non-productive. The number of typed donors differed by locus: about 620-640 for A, B, C, DRB1 and DQB1; some 500 for DQA1; 606 for DPA1; and roughly 470 for DPB1. The study profiled the T cell repertoires of about 640 subjects by immunosequencing and related them to cytomegalovirus serostatus. About 280 gigabases of sequencing data and approximately 91 million unique TCR sequences made up an early release that covered approximately 650 HLA-typed donors. To predict cytomegalovirus infection status, the study brought together high-throughput TCR immunosequencing, statistical association of individual TCRs with disease status, and machine learning. On the study overall, not on this receptor specifically: In vitro tests confirmed that a few of the cytomegalovirus-associated TCR beta chains recognize cytomegalovirus antigens. Because the 87-base-pair reads could not distinguish some IMGT-functional V segments, including TRBV6-2 and TRBV6-3, those segments were excluded. According to a later genetic analysis, donors in an Asian-associated ancestry cluster had fewer N-insertions in productive TCRs than the approximately 700-donor mean. According to a later analysis, TCR association rates differed among HLA loci, with DRB1 alleles showing the most associated TCRs and HLA-C alleles showing the fewest. When HLA alleles, especially DR and DQ, strongly co-occurred, attributing TCR associations to individual alleles was difficult. Because counts were too low, about 15 rarely observed V segments, including chromosome 9 orphons, were left out of the earlier analysis of some 600 of the donors. Presence/absence analyses assumed roughly uniform sequencing depth across donors, an assumption that may not hold. In a later analysis, 15,000 to 20,000 TCR beta sequences were associated with specific HLA alleles at a false discovery rate of 0.05. Compared with equally common non-associated chains, HLA-associated TCR beta chains in a later analysis were more clonally expanded and had lower generation probabilities. While some public TCRs were present in many individuals, most TCR sequences turned up only very rarely across donors. Cytomegalovirus status was reported to be diagnosed by the classifier with high specificity and sensitivity in both the original and validation cohorts. Broadly in line with IMGT annotations, most TCR beta V segments showed up in productive rearrangements about 87% or about 30% of the time in an earlier analysis of 450 to 750 of the donors. Linkage disequilibrium might explain the correlated functional status among segregating V segments, but an unknown experimental factor could not be excluded. Because some donors lacked HLA typing at each locus, the association tests relied only on the typed subset. In a later analysis, several top co-occurrence clusters were reported to appear linked to parvovirus B19, influenza, CMV and Epstein-Barr virus. A group of highly shared sequence variants was considered likely to be a technical artifact of the sequencing pipeline. In the study, 164 TCR beta chains were listed as associated with cytomegalovirus. A later genetic analysis associated a missense DCLRE1C variant with V-gene and J-gene trimming of TCR beta chains, and an independent cohort replicated the association. In this cohort, only TCR beta chains were sequenced, and detectable features were limited by the absence of alpha or paired-chain data. A further reported finding was that TCR beta sequences accurately predicted the HLA-A and HLA-B alleles for most subjects in the first cohort. In a later analysis, most CMV-associated TCR beta chains were found to appear HLA-restricted, with HLA associations seemingly driven largely by CMV exposure. CMV serostatus was the only immune exposure information available for the cohort. The authors suggested that the approach could potentially be generalized to other disease states and immunological phenotypes.

Receptor libraries were prepared by the immunoSEQ multiplex PCR assay. For the multiplex PCR, a mixture combining 60 forward primers for TCR Vbeta segments and 13 reverse primers for TCR Jbeta segments was used. A multiplex PCR assay on genomic DNA amplified the CDR3 region of rearranged TCR beta genes. Amplified TCR beta libraries were sequenced as 87-base-pair reads on the Illumina HiSeq System. Per the authors' processing: In a later analysis, 70 million to 95 million unique TCR beta chains were counted across the 500 to 700 repertoires, and around 10 million of these chains were shared by at least two donors. Raw reads were error-corrected and collapsed into unique sequences with a nearest-neighbor algorithm that merged closely related sequences to remove PCR and sequencing errors. V, D and J gene segments were assigned by aligning CDR3 sequences to IMGT reference sequences. For a sequence to be retained, a match of at least six nucleotides was required to both a V gene segment and a J gene segment. A rearrangement counted as productive if the CDR3 had no stop codons and remained in frame with V and J, and every other rearrangement counted as non-productive. Following IMGT convention, CDR3 was defined as the stretch from the second conserved V-encoded cysteine up to the conserved J-encoded phenylalanine. In an earlier analysis of roughly 580 of the donors, sequences lacking an unambiguous match to a single V gene segment were excluded. An earlier analysis of fewer than 750 of the donors called V segments functional above 56.7% productive rearrangements and segregating when the between-donor standard deviation exceeded 5%. A statistical classification framework was built for diagnosing cytomegalovirus status from the catalog of TCR beta chain sequences. A later analysis assigned V and J genes by comparing TCR nucleotide sequences with IMGT/GENE-DB human TR gene sequences. Using the TCRdist pipeline, a later analysis assigned CDR3 sequences along with most-parsimonious VDJ recombination scenarios. In a later analysis, each TCR beta chain was defined by its CDR3 amino acid sequence together with its V-gene family, and reads lacking a unique V-gene family were excluded. In a later analysis, fewer than 600 highly shared, low-generation-probability nucleotide sequences were removed to address suspected cross-contamination and a sequencing artifact. A later analysis calculated a clonal expansion index for each public chain from normalized within-repertoire ranks of inferred template counts. In a later analysis, generation probabilities were computed using a VDJ recombination model fitted to out-of-frame rearrangements, and the results were checked against IGoR. In a later analysis, hypergeometric tests were used to score TCR-TCR, TCR-HLA and TCR-CMV co-occurrence, with a repertoire-size bias correction applied to TCR pairs. To estimate false discovery rates, a later analysis permuted the HLA or CMV assignments 20 times. In a later analysis, co-occurring TCRs were grouped using DBSCAN, with TCRdist sequence similarity added in when clustering inside HLA-allele-positive subsets. Repertoires with fewer than 30,000 or more than 120,000 public chains were left out of co-occurrence clustering, as were about 5 repertoires with anomalous nucleotide sharing. The table was pulled from immuneACCESS by TCRdb, which kept in-frame rearrangements only. Such tables lose some clones; where checked, under half of the loss comes from unresolved V genes, and the rest has no known cause. Clonal size and the V and J genes are those of that table, whereas D and trimming came from the DNA. The sample table records some 130,000 clones; approximately 82% of these occur just once. 1.3% to 1.5% of the sample belongs to the ten largest clones.

From cysteine to phenylalanine, the CDR3 is 14 amino acids long. Of all the DNA, just the CDR3 is kept, 42 bases in frame from base 1. The germline V gene provides CDR1 SGHTA and CDR2 FQGNSA. Here V drops 1 base and J drops 6 bases, and the junction holds 3 bases not matched to any gene. The cohort was made up of around 720 healthy bone marrow donors. All cohort members were sampled while nominally healthy, although unrecorded immune exposures were likely present. The donor tested CMV seronegative, placing the donor among the roughly 400 seronegative members of the cohort. Every donor gave a peripheral blood sample, and the peripheral blood mononuclear cells from that sample were used for TCR beta sequencing. Genomic DNA was extracted from the blood cell samples with the Qiagen DNeasy Blood Extraction Kit. On this clone itself: The target of this receptor is not known. Base qualities are not recorded, but no much larger clone differs from it by a single base. At the DNA level, this CDR3 is encoded by other sequences in the same sample as well.

Recombination connected TRBV7-2 to TRBJ2-1, with 7 junctional bases fitting TRBD2. The sequenced sample consisted of PBMCs. The receptor comes from a female donor in good health and CMV-seronegative. The DNA is TGTGCCAGCAGCTTAGGAGGGAGGGGCAATGAGCAGTTCTTC. It translates as CASSLGGRGNEQFF.